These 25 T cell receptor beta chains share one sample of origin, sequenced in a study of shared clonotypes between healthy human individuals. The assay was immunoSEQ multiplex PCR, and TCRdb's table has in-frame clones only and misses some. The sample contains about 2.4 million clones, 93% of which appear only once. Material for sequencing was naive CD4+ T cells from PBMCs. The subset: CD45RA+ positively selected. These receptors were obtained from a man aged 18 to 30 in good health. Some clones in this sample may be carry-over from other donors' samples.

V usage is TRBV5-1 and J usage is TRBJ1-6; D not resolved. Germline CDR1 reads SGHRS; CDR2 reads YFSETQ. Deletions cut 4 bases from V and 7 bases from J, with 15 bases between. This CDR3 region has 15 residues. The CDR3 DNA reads TGCGCCAGCAGCACCGGACCCGGGAACAATTCACCCCTCCACTTT. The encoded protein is CASSTGPGNNSPLHF.

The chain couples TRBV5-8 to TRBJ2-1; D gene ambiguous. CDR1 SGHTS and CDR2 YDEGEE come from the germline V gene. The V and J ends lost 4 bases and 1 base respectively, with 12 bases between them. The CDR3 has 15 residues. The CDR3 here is CASSAYRASYNEQFF. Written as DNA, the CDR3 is TGTGCCAGCAGCGCCTATCGGGCGTCCTACAATGAGCAGTTCTTC.

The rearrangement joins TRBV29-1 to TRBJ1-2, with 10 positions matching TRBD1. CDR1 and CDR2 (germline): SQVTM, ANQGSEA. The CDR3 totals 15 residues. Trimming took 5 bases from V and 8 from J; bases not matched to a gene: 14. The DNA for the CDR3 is TGCAGCGTTCCTTCATGGGGACAGGGGACCCCCGGCTACACCTTC. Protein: CSVPSWGQGTPGYTF.

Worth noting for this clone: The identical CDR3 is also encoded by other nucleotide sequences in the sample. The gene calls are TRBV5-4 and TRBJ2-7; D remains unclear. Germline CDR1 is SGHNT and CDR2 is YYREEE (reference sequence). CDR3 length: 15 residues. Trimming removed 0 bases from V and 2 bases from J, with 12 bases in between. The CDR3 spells CASSLVAGSTYEQYF. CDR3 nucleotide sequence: TGTGCCAGCAGCTTGGTGGCCGGCAGTACCTACGAGCAGTACTTC.

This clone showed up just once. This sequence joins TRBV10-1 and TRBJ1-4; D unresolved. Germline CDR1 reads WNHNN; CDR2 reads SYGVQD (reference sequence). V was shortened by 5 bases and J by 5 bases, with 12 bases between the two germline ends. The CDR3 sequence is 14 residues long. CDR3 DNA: TGCGCCAGCAGTATTTTGCAGCTAAATGAAAAACTGTTTTTT. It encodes CASSILQLNEKLFF.

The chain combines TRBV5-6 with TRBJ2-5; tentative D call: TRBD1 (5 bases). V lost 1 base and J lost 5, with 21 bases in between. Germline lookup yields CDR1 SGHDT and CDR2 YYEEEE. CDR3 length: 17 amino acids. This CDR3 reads CASSLKSFGSSGETQYF. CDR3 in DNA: TGTGCCAGCAGCTTGAAGTCGTTCGGCAGTTCAGGGGAGACCCAGTACTTC.

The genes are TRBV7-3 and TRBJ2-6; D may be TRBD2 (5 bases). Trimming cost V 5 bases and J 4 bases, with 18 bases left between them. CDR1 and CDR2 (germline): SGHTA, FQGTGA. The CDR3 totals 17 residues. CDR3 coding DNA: TGTGCCAGCAGCCCCCCGAGGGTGGGGTTCGGGGCCAACGTCCTGACTTTC. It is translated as CASSPPRVGFGANVLTF.

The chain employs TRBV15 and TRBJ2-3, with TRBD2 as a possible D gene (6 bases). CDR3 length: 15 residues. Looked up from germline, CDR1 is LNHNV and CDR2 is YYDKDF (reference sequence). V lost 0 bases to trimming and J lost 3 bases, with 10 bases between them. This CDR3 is CATSREVAGTDTQYF. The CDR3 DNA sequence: TGTGCCACCAGCAGAGAGGTGGCGGGGACAGATACGCAGTATTTT.

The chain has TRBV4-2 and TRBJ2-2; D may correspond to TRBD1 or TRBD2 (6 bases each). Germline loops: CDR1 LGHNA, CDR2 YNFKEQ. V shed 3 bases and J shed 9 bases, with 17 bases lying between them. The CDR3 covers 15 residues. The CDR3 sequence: CASSHRTKRDRELFF. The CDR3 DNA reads TGTGCCAGCAGCCACCGGACTAAGAGGGACAGGGAGCTGTTTTTT.

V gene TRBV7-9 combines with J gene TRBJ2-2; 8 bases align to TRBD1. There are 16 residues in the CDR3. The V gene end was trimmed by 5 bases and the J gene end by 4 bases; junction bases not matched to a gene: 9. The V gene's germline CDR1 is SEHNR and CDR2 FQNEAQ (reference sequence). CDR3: CASSPTRTGSTGELFF. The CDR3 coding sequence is TGTGCCAGCAGCCCCACAAGGACAGGGAGCACCGGGGAGCTGTTTTTT.

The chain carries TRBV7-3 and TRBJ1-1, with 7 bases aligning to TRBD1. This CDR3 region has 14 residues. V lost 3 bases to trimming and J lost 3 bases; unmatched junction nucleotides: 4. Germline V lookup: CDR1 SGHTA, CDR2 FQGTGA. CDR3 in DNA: TGTGCCAGCAGCTTGACCGGACAGGACACTGAAGCTTTCTTT. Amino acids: CASSLTGQDTEAFF.

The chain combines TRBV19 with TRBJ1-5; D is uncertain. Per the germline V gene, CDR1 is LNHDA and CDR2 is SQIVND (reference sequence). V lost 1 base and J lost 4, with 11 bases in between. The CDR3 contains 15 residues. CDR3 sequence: CASSIGFGLNQPQHF. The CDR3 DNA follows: TGTGCCAGTAGTATAGGATTCGGGCTGAATCAGCCCCAGCATTTT.

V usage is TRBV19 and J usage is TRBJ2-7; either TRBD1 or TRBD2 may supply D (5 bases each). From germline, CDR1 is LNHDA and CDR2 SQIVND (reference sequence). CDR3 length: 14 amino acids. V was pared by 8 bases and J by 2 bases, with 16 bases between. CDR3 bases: TGTGCCAGTTCGAGGGGCAGGGAAACCTACGAGCAGTACTTC. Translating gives CASSRGRETYEQYF.

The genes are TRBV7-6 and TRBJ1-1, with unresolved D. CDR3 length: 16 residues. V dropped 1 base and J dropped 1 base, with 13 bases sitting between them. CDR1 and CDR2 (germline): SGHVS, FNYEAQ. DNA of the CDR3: TGTGCCAGCAGCTTAGGGGCAGGAGGACGGAACACTGAAGCTTTCTTT. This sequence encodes CASSLGAGGRNTEAFF.

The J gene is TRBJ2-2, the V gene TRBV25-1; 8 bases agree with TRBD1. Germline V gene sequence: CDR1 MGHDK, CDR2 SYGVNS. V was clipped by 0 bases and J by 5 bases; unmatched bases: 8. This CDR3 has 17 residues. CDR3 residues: CASSEYNRGYGTGELFF. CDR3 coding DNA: TGTGCCAGCAGTGAATATAACAGGGGGTATGGTACCGGGGAGCTGTTTTTT.

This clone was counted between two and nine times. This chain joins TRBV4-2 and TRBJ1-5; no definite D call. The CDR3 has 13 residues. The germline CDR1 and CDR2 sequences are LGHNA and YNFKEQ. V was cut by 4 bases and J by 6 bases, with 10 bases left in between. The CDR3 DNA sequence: TGTGCCAGCAGCCCATTGGAGGGTCAGCCCCAGCATTTT. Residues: CASSPLEGQPQHF.

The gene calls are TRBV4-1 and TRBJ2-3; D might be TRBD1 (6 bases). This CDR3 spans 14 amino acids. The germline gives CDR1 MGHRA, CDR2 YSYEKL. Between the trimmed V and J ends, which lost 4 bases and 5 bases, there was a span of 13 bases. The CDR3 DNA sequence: TGCGCCAGCAGCCTAGGGCAGGGGAGAGATACGCAGTATTTT. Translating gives CASSLGQGRDTQYF.

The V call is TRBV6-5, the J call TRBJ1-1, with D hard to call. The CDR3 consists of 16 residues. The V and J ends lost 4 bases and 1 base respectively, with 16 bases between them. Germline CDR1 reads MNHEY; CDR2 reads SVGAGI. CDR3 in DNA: TGTGCCAGCAGTTCGGACCGAAACCGGCCGAACACTGAAGCTTTCTTT. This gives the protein CASSSDRNRPNTEAFF.

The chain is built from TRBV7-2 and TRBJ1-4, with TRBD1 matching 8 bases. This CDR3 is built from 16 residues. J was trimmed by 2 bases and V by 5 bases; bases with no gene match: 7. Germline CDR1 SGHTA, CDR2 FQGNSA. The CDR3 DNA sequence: TGTGCCAGCAGCGCCAGACAGGGGAGGACTAATGAAAAACTGTTTTTT. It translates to CASSARQGRTNEKLFF. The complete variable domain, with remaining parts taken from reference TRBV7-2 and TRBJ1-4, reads GAGVSQSPSNKVTEKGKDVELRCDPISGHTALYWYRQSLGQGLEFLIYFQGNSAPDKSGLPSDRFSAERTGGSVSTLTIQRTQQEDSAVYLCASSARQGRTNEKLFFGSGTQLSVL.

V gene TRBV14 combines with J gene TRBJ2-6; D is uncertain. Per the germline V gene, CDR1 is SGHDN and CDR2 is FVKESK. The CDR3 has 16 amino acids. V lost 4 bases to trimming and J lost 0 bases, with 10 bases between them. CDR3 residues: CASSLRPSSGANVLTF. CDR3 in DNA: TGTGCCAGCAGCCTCCGGCCTAGCTCTGGGGCCAACGTCCTGACTTTC.

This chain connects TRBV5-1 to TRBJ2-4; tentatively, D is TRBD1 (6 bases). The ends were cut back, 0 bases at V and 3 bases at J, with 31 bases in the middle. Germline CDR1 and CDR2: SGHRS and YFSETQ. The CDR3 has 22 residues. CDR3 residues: CASSLAAFWGRARDVDKNIQYF. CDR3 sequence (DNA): TGCGCCAGCAGCTTGGCCGCATTTTGGGGGCGGGCTCGTGATGTTGACAAAAACATTCAGTACTTC.

For the CDR3, the DNA is TGTGCCAGCAGTCGCGGGGACAGGGAAGCCCACGAGCAGTACTTC. Protein sequence: CASSRGDREAHEQYF. V is TRBV28 and J is TRBJ2-7, with 9 bases aligning to TRBD1. The CDR3 is 15 amino acids. V lost 5 bases, J lost 5 bases, and 10 bases stayed unmatched. CDR1 is MDHEN, CDR2 SYDVKM, per germline.

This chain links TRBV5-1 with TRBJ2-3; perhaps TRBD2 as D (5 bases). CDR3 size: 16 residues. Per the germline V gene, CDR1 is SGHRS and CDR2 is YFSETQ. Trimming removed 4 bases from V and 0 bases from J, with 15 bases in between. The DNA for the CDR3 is TGCGCCAGCAGCCCTGCGGGTGCCTTAAGCACAGATACGCAGTATTTT. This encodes CASSPAGALSTDTQYF.

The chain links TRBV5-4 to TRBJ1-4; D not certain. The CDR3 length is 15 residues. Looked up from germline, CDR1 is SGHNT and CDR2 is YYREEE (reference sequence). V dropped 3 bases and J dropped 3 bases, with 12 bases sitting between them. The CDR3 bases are TGTGCCAGCAGCTCGAAAATAAGTCCTAATGAAAAACTGTTTTTT. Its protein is CASSSKISPNEKLFF.

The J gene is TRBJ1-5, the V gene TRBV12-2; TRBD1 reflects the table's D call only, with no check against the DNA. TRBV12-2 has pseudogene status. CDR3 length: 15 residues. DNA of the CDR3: TGTGCAAGTCCCTCGGGACAGAAGCGCAATCAGCCCCAGCATTTT. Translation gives CASPSGQKRNQPQHF.